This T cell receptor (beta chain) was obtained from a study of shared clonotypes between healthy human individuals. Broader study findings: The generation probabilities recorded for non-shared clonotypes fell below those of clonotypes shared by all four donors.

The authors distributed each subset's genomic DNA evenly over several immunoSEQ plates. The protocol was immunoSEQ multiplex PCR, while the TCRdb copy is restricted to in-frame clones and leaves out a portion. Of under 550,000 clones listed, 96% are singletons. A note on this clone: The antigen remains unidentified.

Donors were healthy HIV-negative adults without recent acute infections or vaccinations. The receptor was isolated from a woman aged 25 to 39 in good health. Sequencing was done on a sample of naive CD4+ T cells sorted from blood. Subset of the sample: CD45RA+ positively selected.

The CDR3 here is CASRKWDLQVSNQPQHF. The CDR3 nucleotides are TGCGCCAGCAGGAAATGGGACCTGCAAGTTAGCAATCAGCCCCAGCATTTT. This sequence joins TRBV10-1 and TRBJ1-5, with D tentatively TRBD1 (5 bases). This CDR3 region has 17 residues. Trimming shortened V by 6 bases and J by 0 bases, and 18 bases separated the two germline ends. Germline-derived CDR1 and CDR2 are WNHNN and SYGVQD (reference sequence).